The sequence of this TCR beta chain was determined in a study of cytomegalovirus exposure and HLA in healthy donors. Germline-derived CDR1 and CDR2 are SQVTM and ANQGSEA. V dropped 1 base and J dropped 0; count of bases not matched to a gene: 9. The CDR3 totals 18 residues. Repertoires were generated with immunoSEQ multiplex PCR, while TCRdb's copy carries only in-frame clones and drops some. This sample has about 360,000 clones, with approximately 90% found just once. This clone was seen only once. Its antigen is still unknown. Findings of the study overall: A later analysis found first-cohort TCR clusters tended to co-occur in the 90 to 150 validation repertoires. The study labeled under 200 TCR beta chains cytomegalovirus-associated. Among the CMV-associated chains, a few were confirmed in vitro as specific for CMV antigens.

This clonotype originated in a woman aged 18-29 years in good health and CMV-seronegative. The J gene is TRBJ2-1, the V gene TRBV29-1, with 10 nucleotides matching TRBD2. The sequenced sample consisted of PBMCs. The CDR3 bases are TGCAGCGTTGAAGGGCTAGCGGGGGTTACTAGCTCCTACAATGAGCAGTTCTTC. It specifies CSVEGLAGVTSSYNEQFF.